Listed below are T cell receptor beta chains from one sample, sequenced in a study of cytomegalovirus exposure and HLA in healthy donors. Assay used: immunoSEQ multiplex PCR; TCRdb lists only in-frame clones, some missing. Of approximately 210,000 clones in the sample, about 87% were seen once. Source material: PBMCs. The receptors were gathered from a young man in good health and CMV-seronegative. CDR3s include the opening cysteine and the closing phenylalanine or tryptophan. A D gene is named only where the DNA matches it firmly. For some rows the clone size is stated as once, few or many, or as a class when expanded; others skip it.

v_call	d_call	clone_size	j_call	cdr3_nt	cdr3_aa
TRBV28	-	-	TRBJ1-6	TGTGCCAGCAGTTTACACGGACTTAATAATTCACCCCTCCACTTT	CASSLHGLNNSPLHF
TRBV27	TRBD1	-	TRBJ1-2	TGTGCCAGCAGTTTACTTTCAGGGGGCGAGTCTGGCTACACCTTC	CASSLLSGGESGYTF
TRBV25-1	-	-	TRBJ1-6	TGTGCCAGCAGTGAATTTGGTAGAACCAATTCACCCCTCCACTTT	CASSEFGRTNSPLHF
TRBV14	-	-	TRBJ1-4	TGTGCCAGCAGCCAAGAGAGGCCTCCCACCGGAGATGAAAAACTGTTTTTT	CASSQERPPTGDEKLFF
TRBV28	TRBD1	-	TRBJ1-5	TGTGCCAGCAGTGGGGGACAGGGGGCTGGTCAGCCCCAGCATTTT	CASSGGQGAGQPQHF
TRBV5-4	TRBD1	-	TRBJ2-7	TGTGCCAGCAGCCTGGACAGGGCCTCCTACGAGCAGTACTTC	CASSLDRASYEQYF
TRBV5-6	-	once	TRBJ2-7	TGTGCCAGCAGCTACGTAAGTAGCGAGCAGTACTTC	CASSYVSSEQYF
TRBV11-3	TRBD1	-	TRBJ2-3	TGTGCCAGCAGTTCGCCTTGGGACAGGGAAGATACGCAGTATTTT	CASSSPWDREDTQYF
TRBV19	-	-	TRBJ2-6	TGTGCCAGTAGTATAACCCCCTTTAGCGTATCTGGGGCCAACGTCCTGACTTTC	CASSITPFSVSGANVLTF
TRBV7-2	TRBD1	-	TRBJ1-4	TGTGCCAGCAGCTTACACAGGGGGAAGGAAAAACTGTTTTTT	CASSLHRGKEKLFF
TRBV28	-	once	TRBJ1-2	TGTGCCAGCAGTTGGTCAGGGGCCGGCTATGGCTACACCTTC	CASSWSGAGYGYTF
TRBV4-1	TRBD2	-	TRBJ2-1	TGCGCCAGCAGCCAAGAAAGCCCGGATACTAGCGGGAGGCGGAATGAGCAGTTCTTC	CASSQESPDTSGRRNEQFF
TRBV15	TRBD1	-	TRBJ2-5	TGTGCCACCACGGACAGGGGGGTCCAAGAGACCCAGTACTTC	CATTDRGVQETQYF
TRBV7-7	-	-	TRBJ2-3	TGTGCTAGCAGCTTAGCGTTGGGGGGTGCAGATACGCAGTATTTT	CASSLALGGADTQYF
TRBV27	TRBD2	-	TRBJ2-5	TGTGCCAGCAGTTTATACGCTAGCGGCCAGGGGACCCAGTACTTC	CASSLYASGQGTQYF
TRBV7-7	-	-	TRBJ1-3	TGTGCTAGCAGCCCTCAGAATCCTGGAAACACCATATATTTT	CASSPQNPGNTIYF
TRBV6-5	TRBD2	-	TRBJ2-2	TGTGCCAGCAAGTCCGGGGGGACCGCCGGGGAGCTGTTTTTT	CASKSGGTAGELFF
TRBV2	-	-	TRBJ1-5	TGTGCCAGCAGCGGGGGTTTTCGTGGTCAGCCCCAGCATTTT	CASSGGFRGQPQHF
TRBV10-3	TRBD1	once	TRBJ2-7	TGTGCCATCAGCCCTACCACCGGACAGGGGAGCTCCTACGAGCAGTACTTC	CAISPTTGQGSSYEQYF
TRBV29-1	TRBD2	few	TRBJ2-7	TGCAGCGTACGGACTAGCGCTAACTCCTACGAGCAGTACTTC	CSVRTSANSYEQYF
TRBV29-1	-	-	TRBJ2-4	TGCAGCGTTCTTTATAGCCCTGGAGCCAAAAACATTCAGTACTTC	CSVLYSPGAKNIQYF
TRBV27	-	-	TRBJ2-5	TGTGCCAGCACTTCTGGACAGTACCGGGAGACCCAGTACTTC	CASTSGQYRETQYF
TRBV29-1	TRBD1	-	TRBJ2-7	TGCAGCGCCGCCGGGGGACAGGCGACCTACGAGCAGTACTTC	CSAAGGQATYEQYF
TRBV27	-	-	TRBJ1-5	TGTGCCAGCAGTTTAGCGGCCTATCAGCCCCAGCATTTT	CASSLAAYQPQHF
TRBV28	TRBD1	-	TRBJ2-2	TGTGCCAGCAGTTCGACCGACAGGGGGCGCCCCGGGGAGCTGTTTTTT	CASSSTDRGRPGELFF
TRBV28	TRBD2	few	TRBJ2-3	TGTGCCAGCAGTTTGTCCTTGGGACTAGTGTATGCTACGCAGTATTTT	CASSLSLGLVYATQYF
TRBV29-1	-	-	TRBJ2-1	TGCAGCGTTGTGGAGCGCGGGATAGACAATGAGCAGTTCTTC	CSVVERGIDNEQFF